This passage covers 2 T cell receptor beta chains from one sample sequenced in a study of OX40 agonist ivuxolimab in advanced cancers. TCRdb's table, derived via immunoSEQ multiplex PCR, lists solely in-frame clones and lacks some. The sample carries approximately 52,000 clones, about 86% recorded once. Sample: CD4+ or CD8+ T cells sorted from blood, taken in a trial of the OX40 agonist ivuxolimab. These receptors originate from an adult with an advanced solid tumor such as melanoma, head and neck, liver or kidney cancer.

V is TRBV27 and J is TRBJ2-7, with 8 nucleotides matching TRBD2. V shed 1 base and J 7 bases; nucleotides not matched to a gene: 12. The CDR3 totals 16 residues. The V gene's germline CDR1 is MNHEY and CDR2 SMNVEV (reference sequence). The CDR3 DNA reads TGTGCCAGCAGTTTATTGGGGACTAGTGGGGGAGGAGAGCAGTACTTC. It yields the protein CASSLLGTSGGGEQYF.

This sequence joins TRBV7-9 and TRBJ1-1, with D possibly being TRBD1 (5 bases). V was pared by 5 bases and J by 3 bases, with 13 bases between. The germline V gene encodes CDR1 SEHNR and CDR2 FQNEAQ (reference sequence). This CDR3 region has 14 residues. CDR3 nucleotides: TGTGCCAGCAGCCAAGAAGGACATGACACTGAAGCTTTCTTT. Translation gives CASSQEGHDTEAFF.